Each of the 20 T cell receptor beta chains below was sequenced from the same sample in a study of T cells in Graves' hyperthyroidism and ophthalmopathy. Amplification of TCR beta CDR3 regions was performed using RNA transcripts as template. The HTBI set primed first-round TCR CDR3 RT-PCR. One entry per CDR3 protein results from TCRdb running MiXCR on the multiplex PCR reads. The table has under 350,000 distinct CDR3 sequences, around 15% seen once. Sequencing used blood. The origin of the receptors is a woman aged 40 to 49 with Graves' ophthalmopathy.

The chain combines TRBV30 with TRBJ2-7, with TRBD2 matching over 9 bases. V shed 0 bases and J 3 bases; nucleotides not matched to a gene: 12. Germline CDR1 and CDR2: GTSNPN and SVGIG (reference sequence). This CDR3 spans 17 amino acids. DNA for the CDR3: TGTGCCTGGAGTGTACCCCCAACTAGCGGGTACCTCTACGAGCAGTACTTC. The encoded protein is CAWSVPPTSGYLYEQYF.

The table lists this clonotype with many counts. The V call is TRBV29-1, the J call TRBJ2-1, with D possibly being TRBD2 (5 bases). Germline V lookup: CDR1 SQVTM, CDR2 ANQGSEA. This CDR3 spans 11 amino acids. V lost 7 bases, J lost 8 bases, and 12 bases lay in between. The CDR3 DNA sequence: TGCAGCGCCGGCGGGTGGGATGAGCAGTTCTTC. Translation gives CSAGGWDEQFF.

This clonotype occurred a few times. The chain recombines TRBV4-1 with TRBJ1-5, with no clear D. Germline-derived CDR1 and CDR2 are MGHRA and YSYEKL. There are 15 residues in the CDR3. Trimming took off 0 bases at V and 0 bases at J, with 6 bases between the two ends. This CDR3 reads CASSQDWVSNQPQHF. CDR3 sequence (DNA): TGCGCCAGCAGCCAAGATTGGGTTAGCAATCAGCCCCAGCATTTT.

This chain uses TRBV20-1 with TRBJ2-2; 10 positions agree with TRBD1. CDR3 length equals 14 residues. Trimming cost V 5 bases and J 5 bases; bases outside gene matches: 5. CDR1 is DFQATT and CDR2 is SNEGSKA in the germline V gene (reference sequence). The CDR3 DNA is TGCAGTGCTCGGGACAGGGGAATAACCGGGGAGCTGTTTTTT. It yields the protein CSARDRGITGELFF.

This chain links TRBV5-1 with TRBJ2-7, with 9 bases that match TRBD1. Per germline, CDR1 SGHRS and CDR2 YFSETQ. The CDR3 has 16 residues. The trim removed 3 bases at V and 5 bases at J, leaving 12 bases unmatched. The CDR3 DNA sequence: TGCGCCAGCAGCTGGACCGGGACAGGGAACCCCCACGAGCAGTACTTC. Residues: CASSWTGTGNPHEQYF.

This clonotype was detected many times. The rearrangement uses TRBV2 and TRBJ1-5; no firm D call. CDR1 is SNHLY, CDR2 FYNNEI, per germline. Trimming cost V 1 base and J 9 bases, with 4 bases left between them. The CDR3 has 11 residues. The CDR3 DNA reads TGTGCCAGCAGTGAAGGGGGGCCCCAGCATTTT. Its translation is CASSEGGPQHF.

The chain uses TRBV7-9 and TRBJ2-3; D is undetermined. This CDR3 region has 15 residues. Trimming removed 4 bases at V and 6 bases at J, with 17 bases between. CDR1 SEHNR and CDR2 FQNEAQ come from the germline V gene (reference sequence). CDR3: CASSSPLDLTDTQYF. The DNA for the CDR3 is TGTGCCAGCAGCTCCCCCCTAGACCTCACGGATACGCAGTATTTT. Using reference TRBV7-9 and TRBJ2-3 for the parts outside the CDR3, the full variable domain is DTGVSQNPRHKITKRGQNVTFRCDPISEHNRLYWYRQTLGQGPEFLTYFQNEAQLEKSRLLSDRFSAERPKGSFSTLEIQRTEQGDSAMYLCASSSPLDLTDTQYFGPGTRLTVL.

This clonotype was counted many times. This chain joins TRBV3-1 and TRBJ2-7; no clear D gene. V lost 1 base to trimming and J lost 2 bases, with 6 bases between them. The CDR3 is 13 residues long. The germline V gene has CDR1 LGHDT and CDR2 YNNKEL (reference sequence). DNA for the CDR3: TGTGCCAGCAGCCAAGGACGAGCCTACGAGCAGTACTTC. This encodes CASSQGRAYEQYF.

At least ten counts were recorded for this clonotype. The V call is TRBV12-3 or TRBV12-4, the J call TRBJ2-2; 11 bases fit TRBD2. After removal of 6 bases from V and 7 bases from J, the junction contained 7 bases not matched to a gene. The CDR3 sequence is 15 residues long. CDR3 protein: CASSPSGRYGGELFF. CDR3 coding DNA: TGTGCCAGCAGCCCTAGCGGGAGGTATGGCGGGGAGCTGTTTTTT.

This chain joins TRBV4-1 and TRBJ2-7, with TRBD1 matching 10 bases. From germline, CDR1 is MGHRA and CDR2 YSYEKL. This CDR3 is built from 16 residues. With 5 bases clipped from V and 6 bases from J, the junction kept 13 bases outside the gene matches. In DNA form, the CDR3 reads TGCGCCAGCAGCGACCGGACCGGGACAGGGGACGGCGAGCAGTACTTC. Protein: CASSDRTGTGDGEQYF.

This clonotype appeared many times. This sequence joins TRBV7-9 and TRBJ1-1; TRBD1 aligns across 8 bases. The J segment lost 1 base and the V segment lost 11 bases, leaving 18 bases of the junction unmatched. Germline V gene sequence: CDR1 SEHNR, CDR2 FQNEAQ (reference sequence). The CDR3 contains 17 residues. CDR3 residues: CAGSGGATGESNTEAFF. The CDR3, as DNA: TGTGCCGGAAGTGGGGGTGCGACAGGGGAATCGAACACTGAAGCTTTCTTT.

The sample holds many counts of this clonotype. The chain employs TRBV27 and TRBJ2-7; maybe TRBD2 (6 bases). This CDR3 is built from 15 residues. CDR1 is MNHEY, CDR2 SMNVEV, per germline (reference sequence). The V and J ends lost 0 bases and 6 bases respectively, with 15 bases between them. CDR3 nucleotides: TGTGCCAGCAGTTTATCTGGGGAAGGGACTCGCGAGCAGTACTTC. This translates into CASSLSGEGTREQYF.

This clonotype appeared many times. V gene TRBV11-2 combines with J gene TRBJ2-1, with D unresolved. V was cut by 0 bases and J by 5 bases, with 8 bases left in between. Germline CDR1 reads SGHAT; CDR2 reads FQNNGV. The length of the CDR3 is 14 residues. The DNA of the CDR3 is TGTGCCAGCAGCTTAGATTTGGTGAACAATGAGCAGTTCTTC. This sequence encodes CASSLDLVNNEQFF.

This clonotype was seen ten or more times. The chain is built from TRBV7-2 and TRBJ2-1; 7 nucleotides agree with TRBD2. V lost 7 bases and J lost 4; bases outside the gene matches: 16. Germline CDR1 is SGHTA and CDR2 is FQGNSA. The length of the CDR3 is 17 residues. As DNA, the CDR3 is TGTGCCAGCATCGCCCTAGATAAGCGGGGAGTTTACAATGAGCAGTTCTTC. It translates to CASIALDKRGVYNEQFF.

There are a few counts of this clonotype. This chain connects TRBV7-9 to TRBJ2-1; possibly TRBD2 for D (7 bases). The germline V and J ends were trimmed by 1 base and 5 bases, with 15 bases remaining between them. The CDR3 has 16 residues. Germline assignment: CDR1 SEHNR and CDR2 FQNEAQ (reference sequence). CDR3 nucleotides: TGTGCCAGCAGCTTAGAGGGTTGGGGGGGCCACAATGAGCAGTTCTTC. Its protein is CASSLEGWGGHNEQFF. The full variable domain, rest sourced from reference TRBV7-9 and TRBJ2-1, is DTGVSQNPRHKITKRGQNVTFRCDPISEHNRLYWYRQTLGQGPEFLTYFQNEAQLEKSRLLSDRFSAERPKGSFSTLEIQRTEQGDSAMYLCASSLEGWGGHNEQFFGPGTRLTVL.

This clonotype was counted ten times or more. J is TRBJ2-1 and V is TRBV20-1; a possible D gene is TRBD1 (6 bases). Germline CDR1 DFQATT, CDR2 SNEGSKA (reference sequence). This CDR3 is built from 14 residues. The ends were cut back, 6 bases at V and 2 bases at J, with 14 bases in the middle. The CDR3 region has the DNA TGCAGTGCCAGACAGGCCCCGGCCTACAATGAGCAGTTCTTC. Translated: CSARQAPAYNEQFF.

This clonotype appeared many times. V and J are TRBV13 and TRBJ2-6; D gene uncertain. The CDR3 covers 15 residues. The germline V gene has CDR1 PRHDT and CDR2 FYEKMQ (reference sequence). V shed 0 bases and J shed 4 bases, with 7 bases lying between them. Written as DNA, the CDR3 is TGTGCCAGCAGCTTAGGGGCGGAGGGGGCCAACGTCCTGACTTTC. Translation: CASSLGAEGANVLTF.

The V gene is TRBV11-2, the J gene TRBJ2-3, with D possibly TRBD2 on 6 matching bases. Germline V gene sequence: CDR1 SGHAT, CDR2 FQNNGV. This CDR3 comprises 19 residues. Deletions cut 5 bases from V and 5 bases from J, with 29 bases between. CDR3 nucleotides: TGTGCCAGCAGCCTACGCGGCGGTGCGGTGGGAGGCCCGGGAGATACGCAGTATTTT. This encodes CASSLRGGAVGGPGDTQYF.

This clonotype was counted ten times or more. This sequence joins TRBV7-9 and TRBJ2-7, with D tentatively TRBD2 (5 bases). This CDR3 comprises 13 residues. CDR1 SEHNR and CDR2 FQNEAQ come from the germline V gene (reference sequence). V lost 8 bases to trimming and J lost 1 base, with 12 bases between them. CDR3 sequence (DNA): TGTGCCAGCCTTTCCCGGGATTCCTACGAGCAGTACTTC. This encodes CASLSRDSYEQYF.

CDR3 coding DNA: TGTGCCAGCAGTGGTAGGGGACTAGCGGACCAAGAGACCCAGTACTTC. Its translation is CASSGRGLADQETQYF. The J gene is TRBJ2-5, the V gene TRBV6-1, with 11 bases matching TRBD2. The V gene end was trimmed by 4 bases and the J gene end by 0 bases; junction bases not matched to a gene: 4. The CDR3 has 16 residues. Germline values: CDR1 MNHNS, CDR2 SASEGT.